This T cell receptor (beta chain) was recovered during a study of blood T cell repertoires in COVID-19. About the research overall: Samples of COVID-19 (acute and convalescent) were obtained from the United States, Italy and Spain. PBMCs, B-cell-depleted T cells, or T cells provided the cDNA or gDNA that made up the material.

The germline V gene encodes CDR1 SGHTA and CDR2 FQGTGA. This CDR3 contains 13 residues. Trimming left V 5 bases short and J 6 bases short, with 13 bases between. Under the authors' procedure: Estimated nucleated cell counts came from reference gene primer amplification. Libraries were prepared by immunoSEQ multiplex PCR; TCRdb keeps only in-frame clonotypes and omits some of them. That table is the source of V, J and clone size, and D and trimming were worked out from the DNA. This table holds about 120,000 clones, about 85% found once. The receptor's source is an elderly man with acute or convalescent COVID-19. The material sequenced was peripheral blood. The gene calls are TRBV7-3 and TRBJ1-1, with a weak D call TRBD1 (5 bases). The CDR3, as DNA: TGTGCCAGCAGCATCCAGGGTTCGGCTGAAGCTTTCTTT. Its protein product is CASSIQGSAEAFF.